This TCR beta chain was captured in a study of blood T cell repertoires in COVID-19. Across the study: The study drew acute and convalescent COVID-19 samples from the United States, Italy and Spain.

V dropped 5 bases and J dropped 8 bases, with 21 bases sitting between them. The CDR3 is 15 amino acids. Germline CDR1 SGHAT, CDR2 FQNNGV. TCRdb keeps only in-frame clones here, not all; method: immunoSEQ multiplex PCR. Among more than 250,000 clones, around 87% were seen once, and the ten largest hold about 5.4%. In assigning cohorts, the study relied on participant-reported clinical history. Sequencing was done on a sample of PBMCs or T cells enriched from blood (not recorded which). The source is a woman in her twenties or thirties who had recovered from COVID-19. The rearrangement uses TRBV11-2 and TRBJ1-1, with a possible D match to TRBD1 (5 bases). CDR3 region: CASSLQAGPQGEAFF. In DNA, the CDR3 is TGTGCCAGCAGCCTTCAAGCCGGCCCCCAGGGAGAAGCTTTCTTT.